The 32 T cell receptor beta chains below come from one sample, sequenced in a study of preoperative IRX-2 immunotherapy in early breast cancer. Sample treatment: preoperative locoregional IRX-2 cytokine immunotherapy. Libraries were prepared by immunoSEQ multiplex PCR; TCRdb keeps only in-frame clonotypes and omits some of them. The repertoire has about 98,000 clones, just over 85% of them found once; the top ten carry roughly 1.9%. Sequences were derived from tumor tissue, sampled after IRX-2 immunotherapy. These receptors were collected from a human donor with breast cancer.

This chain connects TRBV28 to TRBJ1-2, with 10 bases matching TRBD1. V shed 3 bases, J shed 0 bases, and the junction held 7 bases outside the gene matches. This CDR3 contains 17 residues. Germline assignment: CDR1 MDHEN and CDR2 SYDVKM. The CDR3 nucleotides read TGTGCCAGCAGTTTGAGGACAGGGGGTACAGCTAACTATGGCTACACCTTC. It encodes CASSLRTGGTANYGYTF.

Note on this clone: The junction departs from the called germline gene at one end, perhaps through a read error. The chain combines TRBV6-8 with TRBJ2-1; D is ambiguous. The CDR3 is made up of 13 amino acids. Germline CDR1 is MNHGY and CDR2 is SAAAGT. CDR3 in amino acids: CAISGDSRNEQFF. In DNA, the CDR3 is TGTGCCATCAGTGGAGACTCCAGGAATGAGCAGTTCTTC.

This chain's CDR3 is CASSSRDSNTDTQYF. The CDR3 DNA reads as TGTGCCAGCTCAAGCCGGGACAGTAACACAGATACGCAGTATTTT. This chain joins TRBV18 and TRBJ2-3; 7 bases match TRBD1. This CDR3 is 15 amino acids long. Germline V lookup: CDR1 KGHSH, CDR2 LQKENI. Trimming at V came to 5 bases and at J to 2 bases, leaving 7 bases not matched to a gene.

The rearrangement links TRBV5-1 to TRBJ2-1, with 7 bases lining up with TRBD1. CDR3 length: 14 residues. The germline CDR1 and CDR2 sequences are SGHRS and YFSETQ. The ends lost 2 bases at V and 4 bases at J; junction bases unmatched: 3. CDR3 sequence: CASSFPDRYNEQFF. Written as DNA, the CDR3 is TGCGCCAGCAGCTTTCCGGACAGGTACAATGAGCAGTTCTTC. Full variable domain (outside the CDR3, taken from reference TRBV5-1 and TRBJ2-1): KAGVTQTPRYLIKTRGQQVTLSCSPISGHRSVSWYQQTPGQGLQFLFEYFSETQRNKGNFPGRFSGRQFSNSRSEMNVSTLELGDSALYLCASSFPDRYNEQFFGPGTRLTVL.

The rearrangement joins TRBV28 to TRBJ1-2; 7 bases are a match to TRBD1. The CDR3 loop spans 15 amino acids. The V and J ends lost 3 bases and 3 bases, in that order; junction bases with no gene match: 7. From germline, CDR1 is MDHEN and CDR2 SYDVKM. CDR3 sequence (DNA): TGTGCCAGCAGTTTTTTAGACAGGGACCACTATGGCTACACCTTC. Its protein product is CASSFLDRDHYGYTF.

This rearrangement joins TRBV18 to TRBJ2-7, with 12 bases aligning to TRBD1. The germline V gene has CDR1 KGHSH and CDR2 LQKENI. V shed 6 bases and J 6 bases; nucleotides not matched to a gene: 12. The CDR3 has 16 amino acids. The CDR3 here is CASSTSRDRGRREQYF. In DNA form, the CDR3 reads TGTGCCAGCTCGACGAGCCGGGACAGGGGGCGTCGCGAGCAGTACTTC.

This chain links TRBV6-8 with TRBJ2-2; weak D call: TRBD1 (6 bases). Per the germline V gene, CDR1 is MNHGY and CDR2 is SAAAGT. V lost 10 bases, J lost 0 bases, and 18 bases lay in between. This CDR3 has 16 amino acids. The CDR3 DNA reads TGTGCCATCCGAGAGACAGGACTGACGAACACCGGGGAGCTGTTTTTT. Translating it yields CAIRETGLTNTGELFF.

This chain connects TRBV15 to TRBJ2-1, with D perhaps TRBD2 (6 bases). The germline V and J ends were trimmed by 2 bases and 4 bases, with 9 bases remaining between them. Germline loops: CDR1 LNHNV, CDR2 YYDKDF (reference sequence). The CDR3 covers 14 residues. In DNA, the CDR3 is TGTGCCACCAGCAGAAGGACTACTTACAATGAGCAGTTCTTC. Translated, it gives CATSRRTTYNEQFF.

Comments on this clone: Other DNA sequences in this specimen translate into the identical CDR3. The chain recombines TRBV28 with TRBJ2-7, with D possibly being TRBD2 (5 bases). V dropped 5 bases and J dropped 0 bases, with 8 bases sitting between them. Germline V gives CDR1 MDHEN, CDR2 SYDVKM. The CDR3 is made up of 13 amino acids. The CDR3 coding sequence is TGTGCCAGCAGTCCTGGAGGCTCCTACGAGCAGTACTTC. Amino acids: CASSPGGSYEQYF.

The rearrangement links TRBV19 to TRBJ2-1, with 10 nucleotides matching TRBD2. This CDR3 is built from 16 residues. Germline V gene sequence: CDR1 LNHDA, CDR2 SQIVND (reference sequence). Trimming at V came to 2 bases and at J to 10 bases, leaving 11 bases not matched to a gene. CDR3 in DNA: TGTGCCAGTAGTATATCGCTAGCGGGAGCGGAGGGCGAGCAGTTCTTC. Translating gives CASSISLAGAEGEQFF.

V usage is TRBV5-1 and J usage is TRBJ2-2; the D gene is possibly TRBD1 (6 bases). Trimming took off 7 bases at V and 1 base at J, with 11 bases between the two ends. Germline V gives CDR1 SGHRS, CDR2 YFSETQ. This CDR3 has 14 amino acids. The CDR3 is CASGRGWNTGELFF. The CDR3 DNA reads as TGCGCCAGCGGCAGGGGTTGGAACACCGGGGAGCTGTTTTTT.

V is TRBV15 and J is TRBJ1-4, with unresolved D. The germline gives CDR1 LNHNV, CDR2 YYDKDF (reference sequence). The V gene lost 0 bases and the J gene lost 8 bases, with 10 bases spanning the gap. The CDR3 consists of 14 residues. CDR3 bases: TGTGCCACCAGCAGAGATTACGGAGTGGAAAAACTGTTTTTT. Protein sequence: CATSRDYGVEKLFF.

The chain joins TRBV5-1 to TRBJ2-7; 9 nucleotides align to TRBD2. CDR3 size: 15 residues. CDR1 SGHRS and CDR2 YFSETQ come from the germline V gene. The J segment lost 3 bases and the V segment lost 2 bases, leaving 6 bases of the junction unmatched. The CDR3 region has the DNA TGCGCCAGCAGCTTTTCGGTTAGCGGGAGCTACGAGCAGTACTTC. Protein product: CASSFSVSGSYEQYF. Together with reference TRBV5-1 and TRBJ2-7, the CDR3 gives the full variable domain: KAGVTQTPRYLIKTRGQQVTLSCSPISGHRSVSWYQQTPGQGLQFLFEYFSETQRNKGNFPGRFSGRQFSNSRSEMNVSTLELGDSALYLCASSFSVSGSYEQYFGPGTRLTVT.

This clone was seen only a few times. The CDR3 bases are TGTGCCAGCAGTCGCAAGGGGTTACTCCCCCTGAGCTCCTACAATGAGCAGTTCTTC. Its translation: CASSRKGLLPLSSYNEQFF. J is TRBJ2-1 and V is TRBV6-8; the D gene is possibly TRBD1 (5 bases). CDR1 and CDR2 from the germline V gene are MNHGY and SAAAGT. This CDR3 comprises 19 residues. V lost 5 bases and J 0 bases, leaving 23 bases between the germline ends.

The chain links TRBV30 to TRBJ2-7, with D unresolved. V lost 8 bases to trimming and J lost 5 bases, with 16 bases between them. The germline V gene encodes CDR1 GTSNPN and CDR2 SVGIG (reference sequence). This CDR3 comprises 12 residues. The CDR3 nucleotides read TGTGCCAGTAGTAACCGGCTAGACGAGCAGTACTTC. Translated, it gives CASSNRLDEQYF.

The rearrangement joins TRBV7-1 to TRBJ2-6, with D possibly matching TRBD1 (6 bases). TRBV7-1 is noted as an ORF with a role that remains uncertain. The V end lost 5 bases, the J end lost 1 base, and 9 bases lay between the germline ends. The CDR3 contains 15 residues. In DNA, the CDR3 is TGTGCCAGCAGCCTCACAGGGTCTGGGGCCAACGTCCTGACTTTC. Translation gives CASSLTGSGANVLTF.

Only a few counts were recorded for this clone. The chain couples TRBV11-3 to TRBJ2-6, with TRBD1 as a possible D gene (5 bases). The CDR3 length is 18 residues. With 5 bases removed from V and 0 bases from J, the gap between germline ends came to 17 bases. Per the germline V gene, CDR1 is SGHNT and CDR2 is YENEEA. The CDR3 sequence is CASSNTNQQVSGANVLTF. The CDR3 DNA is TGTGCCAGCAGCAACACCAACCAACAGGTCTCTGGGGCCAACGTCCTGACTTTC.

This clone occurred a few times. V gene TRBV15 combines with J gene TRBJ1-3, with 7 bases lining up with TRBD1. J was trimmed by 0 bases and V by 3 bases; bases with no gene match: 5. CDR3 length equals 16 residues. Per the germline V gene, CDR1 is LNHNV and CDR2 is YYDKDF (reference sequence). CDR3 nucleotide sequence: TGTGCCACCAGCAGTAACAGGGGCAGCTCTGGAAACACCATATATTTT. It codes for CATSSNRGSSGNTIYF.

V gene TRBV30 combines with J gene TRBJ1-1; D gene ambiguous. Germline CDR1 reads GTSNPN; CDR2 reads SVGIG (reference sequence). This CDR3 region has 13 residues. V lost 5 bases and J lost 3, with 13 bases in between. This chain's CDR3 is CAWAGSGDTEAFF. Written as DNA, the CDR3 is TGTGCCTGGGCGGGATCCGGGGACACTGAAGCTTTCTTT.

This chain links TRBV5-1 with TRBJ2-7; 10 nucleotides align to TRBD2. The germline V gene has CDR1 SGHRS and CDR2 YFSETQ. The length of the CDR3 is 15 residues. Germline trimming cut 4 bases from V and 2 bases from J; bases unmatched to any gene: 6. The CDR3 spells CASSLTGTSAYEQYF. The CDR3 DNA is TGCGCCAGCAGCCTTACCGGGACTAGCGCCTACGAGCAGTACTTC.

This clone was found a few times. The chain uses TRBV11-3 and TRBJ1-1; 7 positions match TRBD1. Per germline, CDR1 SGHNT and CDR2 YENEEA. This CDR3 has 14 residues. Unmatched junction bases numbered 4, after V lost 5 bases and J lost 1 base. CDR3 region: CASSTTGKNTEAFF. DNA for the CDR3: TGTGCCAGCAGCACGACAGGGAAGAACACTGAAGCTTTCTTT. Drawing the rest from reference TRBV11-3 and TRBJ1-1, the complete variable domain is EAGVVQSPRYKIIEKKQPVAFWCNPISGHNTLYWYLQNLGQGPELLIRYENEEAVDDSQLPKDRFSAERLKGVDSTLKIQPAELGDSAVYLCASSTTGKNTEAFFGQGTRLTVV.

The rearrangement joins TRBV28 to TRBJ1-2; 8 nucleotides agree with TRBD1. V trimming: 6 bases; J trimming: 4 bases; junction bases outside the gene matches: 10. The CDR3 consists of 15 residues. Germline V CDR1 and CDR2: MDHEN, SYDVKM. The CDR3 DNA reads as TGTGCCAGCAGACCCACCCGGACAGGGACCTATGGCTACACCTTC. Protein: CASRPTRTGTYGYTF.

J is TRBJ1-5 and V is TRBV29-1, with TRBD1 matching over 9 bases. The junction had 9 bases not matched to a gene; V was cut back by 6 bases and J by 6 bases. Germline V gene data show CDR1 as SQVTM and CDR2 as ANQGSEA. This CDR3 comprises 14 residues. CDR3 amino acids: CSVGGQGSGQPQHF. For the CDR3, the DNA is TGCAGCGTGGGGGGACAGGGCAGCGGTCAGCCCCAGCATTTT.

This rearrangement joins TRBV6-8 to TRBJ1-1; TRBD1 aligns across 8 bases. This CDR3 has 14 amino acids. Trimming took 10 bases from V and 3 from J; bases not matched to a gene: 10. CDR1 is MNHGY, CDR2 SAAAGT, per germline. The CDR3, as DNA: TGTGCCATCACCCGAACAGGGGGTGACACTGAAGCTTTCTTT. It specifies CAITRTGGDTEAFF.

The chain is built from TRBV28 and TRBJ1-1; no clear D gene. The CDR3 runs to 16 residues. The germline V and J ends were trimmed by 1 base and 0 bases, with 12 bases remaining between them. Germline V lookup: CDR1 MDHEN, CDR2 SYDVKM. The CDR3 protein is CASSLSGIGLNTEAFF. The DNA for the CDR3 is TGTGCCAGCAGTTTATCCGGGATAGGTTTGAACACTGAAGCTTTCTTT.

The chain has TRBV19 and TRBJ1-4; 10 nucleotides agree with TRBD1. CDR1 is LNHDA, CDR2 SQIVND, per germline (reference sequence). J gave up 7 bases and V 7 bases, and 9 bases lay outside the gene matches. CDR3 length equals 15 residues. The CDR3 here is CASKAGQGYPEKLFF. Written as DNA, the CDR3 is TGTGCCAGTAAGGCGGGACAGGGGTATCCTGAAAAACTGTTTTTT.

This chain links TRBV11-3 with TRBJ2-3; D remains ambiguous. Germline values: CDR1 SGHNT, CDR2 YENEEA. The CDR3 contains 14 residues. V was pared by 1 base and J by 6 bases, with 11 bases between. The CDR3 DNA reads TGTGCCAGCAGCTTAGGGGGAATTGTGGATACGCAGTATTTT. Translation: CASSLGGIVDTQYF.

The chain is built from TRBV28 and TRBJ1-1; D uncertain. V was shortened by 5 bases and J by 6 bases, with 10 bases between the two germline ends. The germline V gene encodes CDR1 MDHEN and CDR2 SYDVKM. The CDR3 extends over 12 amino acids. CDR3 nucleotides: TGTGCCAGCAGTGAAGGACGCGCTGAAGCTTTCTTT. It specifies CASSEGRAEAFF.

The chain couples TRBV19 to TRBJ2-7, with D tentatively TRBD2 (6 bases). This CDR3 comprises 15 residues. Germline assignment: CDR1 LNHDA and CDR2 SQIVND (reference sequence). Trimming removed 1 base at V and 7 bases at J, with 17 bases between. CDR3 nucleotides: TGTGCCAGTAGTATAGCGCGGTCCCCGGCGGGGGAGCAGTACTTC. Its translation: CASSIARSPAGEQYF.

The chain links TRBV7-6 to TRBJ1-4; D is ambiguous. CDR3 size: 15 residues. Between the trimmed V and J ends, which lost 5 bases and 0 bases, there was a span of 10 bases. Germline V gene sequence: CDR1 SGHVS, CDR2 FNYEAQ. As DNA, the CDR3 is TGTGCCAGCAGCGCCCCCGGCGCAACTAATGAAAAACTGTTTTTT. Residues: CASSAPGATNEKLFF.

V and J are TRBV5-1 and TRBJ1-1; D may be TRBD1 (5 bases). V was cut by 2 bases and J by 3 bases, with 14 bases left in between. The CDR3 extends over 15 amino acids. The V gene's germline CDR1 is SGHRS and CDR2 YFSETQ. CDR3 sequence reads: CASSLAGNLYTEAFF. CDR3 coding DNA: TGCGCCAGCAGCTTAGCAGGGAATTTATACACTGAAGCTTTCTTT.

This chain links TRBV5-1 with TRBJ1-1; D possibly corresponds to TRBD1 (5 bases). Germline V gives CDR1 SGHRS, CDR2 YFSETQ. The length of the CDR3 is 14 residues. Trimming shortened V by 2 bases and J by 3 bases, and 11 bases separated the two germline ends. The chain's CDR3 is CASSFGTEDTEAFF. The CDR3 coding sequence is TGCGCCAGCAGCTTTGGGACCGAGGACACTGAAGCTTTCTTT.